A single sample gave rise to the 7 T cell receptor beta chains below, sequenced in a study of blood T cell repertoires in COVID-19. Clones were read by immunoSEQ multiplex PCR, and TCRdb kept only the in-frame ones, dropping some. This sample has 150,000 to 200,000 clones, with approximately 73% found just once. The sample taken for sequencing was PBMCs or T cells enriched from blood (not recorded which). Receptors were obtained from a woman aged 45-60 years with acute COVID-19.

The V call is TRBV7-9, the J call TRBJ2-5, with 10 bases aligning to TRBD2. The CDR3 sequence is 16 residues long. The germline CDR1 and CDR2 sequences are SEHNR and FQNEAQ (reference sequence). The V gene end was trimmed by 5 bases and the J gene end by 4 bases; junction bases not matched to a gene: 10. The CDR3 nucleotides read TGTGCCAGCAGCGCCTCTAGCGGGGGCCTTGGAGAGACCCAGTACTTC. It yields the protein CASSASSGGLGETQYF.

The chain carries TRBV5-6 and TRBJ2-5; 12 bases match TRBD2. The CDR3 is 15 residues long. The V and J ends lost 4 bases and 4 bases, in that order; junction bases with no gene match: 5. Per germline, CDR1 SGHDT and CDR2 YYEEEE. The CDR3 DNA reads TGTGCCAGCAGCCCTCAGACTAGCGGGGGAGAGACCCAGTACTTC. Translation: CASSPQTSGGETQYF.

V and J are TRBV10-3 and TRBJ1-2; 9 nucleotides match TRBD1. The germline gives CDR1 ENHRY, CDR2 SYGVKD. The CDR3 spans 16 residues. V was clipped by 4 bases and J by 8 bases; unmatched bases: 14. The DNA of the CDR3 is TGTGCCATCAGTGTTGGGACAGGGATGCGTGAAAGCGGCTACACCTTC. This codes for CAISVGTGMRESGYTF.

CDR3 sequence: CATSDAGTSKETQYF. CDR3 in DNA: TGTGCCACCAGTGATGCAGGGACTAGCAAAGAGACCCAGTACTTC. The rearrangement links TRBV24-1 to TRBJ2-5, with 9 bases aligning to TRBD2. There are 15 residues in the CDR3. The germline V gene encodes CDR1 KGHDR and CDR2 SFDVKD. After removal of 3 bases from V and 3 bases from J, the junction contained 4 bases not matched to a gene.

The chain's CDR3 is CASSQNGQDRQPQHF. Written as DNA, the CDR3 is TGTGCCAGCAGCCAAAATGGGCAGGATCGTCAGCCCCAGCATTTT. The chain uses TRBV7-8 and TRBJ1-5; D not certain. This CDR3 is built from 15 residues. The germline V gene encodes CDR1 SGHVS and CDR2 FQNEAQ. V was pared by 5 bases and J by 6 bases, with 17 bases between. Full variable domain (remainder filled in from reference TRBV7-8 and TRBJ1-5): GAGVSQSPRYKVAKRGQDVALRCDPISGHVSLFWYQQALGQGPEFLTYFQNEAQLDKSGLPSDRFFAERPEGSVSTLKIQRTQQEDSAVYLCASSQNGQDRQPQHFGDGTRLSIL.

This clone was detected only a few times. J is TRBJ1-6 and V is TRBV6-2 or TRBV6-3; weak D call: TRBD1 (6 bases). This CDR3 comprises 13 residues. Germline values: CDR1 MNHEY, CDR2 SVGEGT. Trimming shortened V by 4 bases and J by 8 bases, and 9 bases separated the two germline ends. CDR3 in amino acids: CASSFPGDSPLHF. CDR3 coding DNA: TGTGCCAGCAGTTTCCCAGGGGATTCACCCCTCCACTTT.

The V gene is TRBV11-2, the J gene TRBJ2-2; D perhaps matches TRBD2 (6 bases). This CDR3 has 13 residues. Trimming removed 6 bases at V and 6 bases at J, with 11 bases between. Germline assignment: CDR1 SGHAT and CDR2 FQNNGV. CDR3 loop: CASRVEGSGELFF. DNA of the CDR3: TGTGCCAGCAGGGTGGAGGGGTCCGGGGAGCTGTTTTTT.